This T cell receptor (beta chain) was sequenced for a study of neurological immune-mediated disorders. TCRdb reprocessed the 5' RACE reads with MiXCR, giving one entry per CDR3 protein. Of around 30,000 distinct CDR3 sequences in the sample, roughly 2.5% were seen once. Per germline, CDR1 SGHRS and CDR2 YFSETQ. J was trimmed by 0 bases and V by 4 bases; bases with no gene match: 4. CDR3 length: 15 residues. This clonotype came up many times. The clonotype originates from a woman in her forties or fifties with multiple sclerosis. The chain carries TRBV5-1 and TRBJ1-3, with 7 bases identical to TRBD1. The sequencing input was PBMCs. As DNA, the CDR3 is TGCGCCAGCAGCGGTACAGGGGCCTCTGGAAACACCATATATTTT. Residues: CASSGTGASGNTIYF. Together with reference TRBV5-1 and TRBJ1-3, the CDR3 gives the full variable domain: KAGVTQTPRYLIKTRGQQVTLSCSPISGHRSVSWYQQTPGQGLQFLFEYFSETQRNKGNFPGRFSGRQFSNSRSEMNVSTLELGDSALYLCASSGTGASGNTIYFGEGSWLTVV.